Listed here is a single T cell receptor beta chain. Antigen: not known. This record belongs to a study of cytomegalovirus exposure and HLA in healthy donors. Looking at the study overall: Early release data held around 80 million unique TCRs from HLA-typed donors.

Study outcomes and limitations: Within a later analysis, the majority of CMV-associated TCR beta chains appeared HLA-restricted. Presence/absence comparisons presumed near-even sequencing depth among donors. HLA alleles were associated with 18,000 or so TCR beta sequences in a later analysis at 0.05 false discovery rate.

The PCR made use of 60 Vbeta and 13 Jbeta primers. Only in-frame clones appear in the TCRdb table, and some are missing; sequencing was by immunoSEQ multiplex PCR. The sample comprises about 170,000 clones, 65% to 80% of which are singletons, and 2% to 2.5% rests with the top ten. The CDR3 extends over 15 amino acids. Germline V gene data show CDR1 as SGDLS and CDR2 as YYNGEE. The junction had 2 bases not matched to a gene; V was cut back by 2 bases and J by 4 bases. This clonotype was sampled from a female donor in good health and CMV-seronegative. The sequenced material came from PBMCs. This chain joins TRBV9 and TRBJ2-1; TRBD2 matches 11 bases. In DNA, the CDR3 is TGTGCCAGCAGCGTCCGGACTAGCGGGTACAATGAGCAGTTCTTC. It codes for CASSVRTSGYNEQFF.